A selection of T cell receptor beta chains follows, all from one sample in a study of blood T cell repertoires in COVID-19. Repertoires were generated with immunoSEQ multiplex PCR, while TCRdb's copy carries only in-frame clones and drops some. The table has about 250,000 clones, around nine tenths seen once. Sequenced input: peripheral blood. All receptors derive from an older woman who had recovered from COVID-19. Both conserved end residues are part of each CDR3. Fields, in order: CDR3 length, J gene, V gene, D gene, clone size, CDR3 protein, CDR3 DNA. D genes are given only for firm matches. A clone size is listed for some rows: how often the clone was seen (once, few, many), or a class if it is expanded.

15 TRBJ2-5 TRBV18 - - CASSRETAGEGTQYF TGTGCCAGCTCACGGGAGACGGCCGGGGAAGGGACCCAGTACTTC
15 TRBJ2-5 TRBV11-2 TRBD1 - CASSIASGTGAAQYF TGTGCCAGCAGCATTGCCTCCGGGACAGGGGCGGCCCAGTACTTC
13 TRBJ2-7 TRBV9 TRBD1 - CASTPGDRDEQYF TGTGCCAGCACCCCGGGGGACAGGGACGAGCAGTACTTC
15 TRBJ1-2 TRBV9 TRBD1 - CASSAWTGENYGYTF TGTGCCAGCAGCGCATGGACAGGGGAAAACTATGGCTACACCTTC
14 TRBJ2-7 TRBV29-1 - - CSVTDTVRSYEQYF TGCAGCGTAACGGACACAGTGCGCTCCTACGAGCAGTACTTC
16 TRBJ2-2 TRBV6-5 TRBD2 - CASSFDSGSNTGELFF TGTGCCAGCAGTTTTGATAGCGGGTCGAACACCGGGGAGCTGTTTTTT
21 TRBJ2-6 TRBV19 - - CASSPLKSAGGLSSGANVLTF TGTGCCAGTAGTCCCCTCAAGAGCGCTGGGGGCCTAAGCTCTGGGGCCAACGTCCTGACTTTC
13 TRBJ2-1 TRBV7-2 TRBD2 - CASTLGLANEQFF TGTGCCAGCACCCTCGGACTAGCGAATGAGCAGTTCTTC
16 TRBJ2-3 TRBV7-9 TRBD2 - CASSLVVAGPTDTQYF TGTGCCAGCAGCTTAGTAGTAGCGGGGCCCACAGATACGCAGTATTTT
15 TRBJ2-7 TRBV9 - once CASSAHRDNSYEQYF TGTGCCAGCAGTGCTCACCGGGACAACTCCTACGAGCAGTACTTC
15 TRBJ2-2 TRBV3-1/TRBV3-2 TRBD2 - CASSPRPAGTGELFF TGTGCCAGCAGCCCCCGCCCAGCGGGGACCGGGGAGCTGTTTTTT
18 TRBJ2-3 TRBV28 TRBD2 - CASSQTSGIGSSTDTQYF TGTGCCAGCAGCCAGACTAGCGGGATAGGCTCTAGCACAGATACGCAGTATTTT
14 TRBJ1-4 TRBV18 - - CASSPIGRNEKLFF TGTGCCAGCTCACCAATCGGCAGGAATGAAAAACTGTTTTTT
15 TRBJ1-2 TRBV28 TRBD1 - CASSTPGQGVVGYTF TGTGCCAGCAGTACGCCGGGACAGGGGGTGGTTGGCTACACCTTC
16 TRBJ2-2 TRBV7-3 TRBD1 - CASSSRTGANTGELFF TGTGCCAGCAGCTCACGGACAGGAGCGAACACCGGGGAGCTGTTTTTT
15 TRBJ1-1 TRBV3-1/TRBV3-2 TRBD1 - CASSQPGQGDTEAFF TGTGCCAGCAGCCAACCGGGACAGGGGGACACTGAAGCTTTCTTT
14 TRBJ2-7 TRBV9 - - CASSVAGGYYEQYF TGTGCCAGCAGCGTGGCAGGGGGGTACTACGAGCAGTACTTC
16 TRBJ2-3 TRBV7-9 TRBD2 - CASSLGVGLETDTQYF TGTGCCAGCAGCTTAGGGGTAGGACTAGAAACAGATACGCAGTATTTT
14 TRBJ1-2 TRBV27 - - CASSPSPTNYGYTF TGTGCCAGCAGCCCAAGCCCGACAAACTATGGCTACACCTTC
12 TRBJ1-2 TRBV2 TRBD1 - CASSGDRDGYTF TGTGCCAGCAGTGGGGACAGAGATGGCTACACCTTC
18 TRBJ2-1 TRBV6-2/TRBV6-3 TRBD2 - CASSPLAGGHGSYNEQFF TGTGCCAGCAGCCCGCTAGCGGGGGGCCACGGCTCCTACAATGAGCAGTTCTTC
13 TRBJ1-2 TRBV28 TRBD1 - CASTLQGGLGYTF TGTGCCAGCACCCTACAGGGGGGACTTGGCTACACCTTC